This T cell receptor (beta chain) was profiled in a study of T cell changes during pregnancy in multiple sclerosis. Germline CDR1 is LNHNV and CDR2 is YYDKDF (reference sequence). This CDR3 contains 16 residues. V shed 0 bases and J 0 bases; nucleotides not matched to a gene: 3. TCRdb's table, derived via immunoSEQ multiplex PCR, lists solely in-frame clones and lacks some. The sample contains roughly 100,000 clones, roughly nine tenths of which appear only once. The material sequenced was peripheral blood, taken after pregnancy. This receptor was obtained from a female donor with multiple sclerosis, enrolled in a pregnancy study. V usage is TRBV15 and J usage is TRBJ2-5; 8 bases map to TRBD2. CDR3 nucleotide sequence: TGTGCCACCAGCAGAGATCGGCGGGGGGACCAAGAGACCCAGTACTTC. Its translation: CATSRDRRGDQETQYF. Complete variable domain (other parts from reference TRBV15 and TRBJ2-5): DAMVIQNPRYQVTQFGKPVTLSCSQTLNHNVMYWYQQKSSQAPKLLFHYYDKDFNNEADTPDNFQSRRPNTSFCFLDIRSPGLGDTAMYLCATSRDRRGDQETQYFGPGTRLLVL.